This is a list of T cell receptor beta chains from one sample in a study of T cell responses to AZD1222 COVID-19 vaccine. The table came from immunoSEQ multiplex PCR; TCRdb's copy has only in-frame clones and leaves some out. Here the sample spans around 100,000 clones, about 93% being singletons. Sequenced material: peripheral blood, taken on day 0 of AZD1222 vaccination. Source of these receptors: an adult in good health. CDR3s include the opening cysteine and the closing phenylalanine or tryptophan. A D gene is named only where the DNA matches it firmly. Size tells how often a clone was seen (once, few, many) or the class of an expanded clone, and some rows leave it out.

>TRBV6-2/TRBV6-3|TRBJ2-1|once|TRBD2
CASSSPLAGVYNEQFF
TGTGCCAGCAGTTCCCCTTTAGCGGGGGTTTACAATGAGCAGTTCTTC
>TRBV11-3|TRBJ2-1|NA|NA
CASSLAGRYNEQFF
TGTGCCAGCAGCTTAGCCGGACGGTACAATGAGCAGTTCTTC
>TRBV7-3|TRBJ1-2|NA|TRBD1
CASSPAQGAYGYTF
TGTGCCAGCAGCCCCGCGCAGGGGGCATATGGCTACACCTTC
>TRBV19|TRBJ1-1|NA|NA
CASRHPVSTEAFF
TGTGCCAGTAGACACCCAGTGAGCACTGAAGCTTTCTTT
>TRBV5-4|TRBJ2-1|NA|TRBD2
CASSLTSGWVNEQFF
TGTGCCAGCAGCTTGACTAGCGGTTGGGTCAATGAGCAGTTCTTC
>TRBV11-1|TRBJ1-6|NA|NA
CASSLDRRNSPLHF
TGTGCCAGCAGCTTAGACAGGCGAAATTCACCCCTCCACTTT
>TRBV2|TRBJ2-4|NA|NA
CASSDPGSGNIQYF
TGTGCCAGCAGTGATCCCGGGAGCGGGAACATTCAGTACTTC
>TRBV11-2|TRBJ1-2|NA|NA
CASSLRATESGYTF
TGTGCCAGCAGCTTACGGGCGACAGAATCAGGCTACACCTTC
>TRBV4-3|TRBJ1-1|once|NA
CASSQDLGGTEAFF
TGCGCCAGCAGCCAAGATCTCGGGGGGACTGAAGCTTTCTTT
>TRBV30|TRBJ2-4|NA|NA
CAWSPKSPKNIQYF
TGTGCCTGGAGTCCGAAATCTCCCAAAAACATTCAGTACTTC
>TRBV4-3|TRBJ1-5|NA|NA
CASSQAVRGARPQHF
TGCGCCAGCAGCCAAGCGGTAAGGGGCGCACGGCCCCAGCATTTT
>TRBV19|TRBJ1-2|NA|NA
CASSGNQGGYTF
TGTGCCAGTAGTGGAAACCAAGGGGGCTACACCTTC
>TRBV6-5|TRBJ1-1|NA|NA
CASSSDRTNTEAFF
TGTGCCAGCAGTTCGGACAGAACGAACACTGAAGCTTTCTTT
>TRBV3-1/TRBV3-2|TRBJ1-1|NA|NA
CASSQDPLGMNTEAFF
TGTGCCAGCAGCCAAGATCCCTTGGGGATGAACACTGAAGCTTTCTTT
>TRBV19|TRBJ1-3|NA|NA
CASSMIMGSGNTIYF
TGTGCCAGTAGTATGATTATGGGATCTGGAAACACCATATATTTT
>TRBV2|TRBJ2-1|NA|NA
CASSAGREKGFF
TGTGCCAGCAGCGCTGGACGAGAGAAAGGGTTCTTC
>TRBV7-5|TRBJ1-1|NA|NA
CARSWGIRMNTEAFF
TGTGCCAGAAGCTGGGGGATTCGGATGAACACTGAAGCTTTCTTT
>TRBV9|TRBJ1-6|once|NA
CASSRGGSYNSPLHF
TGTGCCAGCAGCCGAGGGGGATCCTATAATTCACCCCTCCACTTT
>TRBV9|TRBJ1-4|NA|NA
CASSVGVGAQREKLFF
TGTGCCAGCAGCGTAGGGGTTGGGGCCCAGAGGGAAAAACTGTTTTTT
>TRBV5-1|TRBJ2-3|NA|TRBD2
CASSLREGSSTDTQYF
TGCGCCAGCAGCTTGCGGGAGGGTTCTAGCACAGATACGCAGTATTTT
>TRBV5-5|TRBJ2-2|NA|NA
CASSPSPGADTGELFF
TGTGCCAGCAGCCCCAGTCCGGGGGCAGACACCGGGGAGCTGTTTTTT
>TRBV28|TRBJ1-2|NA|TRBD1
CASSLHSPGQGCTF
TGTGCCAGCAGCCTACATTCCCCGGGACAGGGGTGCACCTTC
>TRBV6-1|TRBJ1-1|NA|NA
CASSEGSTGAFF
TGTGCCAGCAGTGAGGGCTCCACGGGGGCTTTCTTT
>TRBV11-3|TRBJ2-7|NA|TRBD1
CASSLEQTGYEQYF
TGTGCCAGCAGCTTAGAGCAGACAGGGTACGAGCAGTACTTC
>TRBV3-1/TRBV3-2|TRBJ1-2|once|TRBD1
CASSYLQGSGYTF
TGTGCCAGCAGCTATCTACAGGGGAGTGGCTACACCTTC
>TRBV10-2|TRBJ2-7|NA|TRBD1
CASSEQGGWVHEQYF
TGCGCCAGCAGTGAGCAAGGGGGCTGGGTCCACGAGCAGTACTTC
>TRBV5-1|TRBJ2-7|NA|NA
CASSADIFYEQYF
TGCGCCAGCAGCGCGGACATTTTTTACGAGCAGTACTTC
>TRBV7-2|TRBJ2-7|NA|NA
CASSLARDYEQYF
TGTGCCAGCAGCTTGGCCAGGGACTACGAGCAGTACTTC
>TRBV29-1|TRBJ1-3|NA|NA
CSVELGGSNTIYF
TGCAGCGTTGAATTGGGGGGGTCCAACACCATATATTTT
>TRBV14|TRBJ2-7|NA|TRBD1
CASSPRDSYEQYF
TGTGCCAGCAGCCCTCGGGACAGCTACGAGCAGTACTTC
>TRBV28|TRBJ2-1|once|TRBD1
CASSSFGTGAYNEQFF
TGTGCCAGCTCCTCCTTCGGGACAGGCGCCTACAATGAGCAGTTCTTC
>TRBV7-3|TRBJ1-2|NA|TRBD1
CASGWTGGGGYTF
TGTGCCAGCGGGTGGACAGGGGGCGGTGGCTACACCTTC
>TRBV7-3|TRBJ1-4|NA|TRBD1
CASSLQGPTGGGEKLFF
TGTGCCAGCAGCTTACAGGGCCCCACAGGGGGTGGTGAAAAACTGTTTTTT
>TRBV28|TRBJ2-5|NA|NA
CASSLLGPQETQYF
TGTGCCAGCAGCCTACTAGGCCCCCAAGAGACCCAGTACTTC
>TRBV7-2|TRBJ2-7|NA|TRBD2
CASSLALGLVFYEQYF
TGTGCCAGCAGCTTAGCGCTGGGACTAGTCTTCTACGAGCAGTACTTC
>TRBV2|TRBJ1-2|NA|NA
CASRSQGSNYGYTF
TGTGCCAGCAGATCGCAGGGCTCTAACTATGGCTACACCTTC
>TRBV11-2|TRBJ1-5|NA|NA
CASSLTAGNSNQPQHF
TGTGCCAGCAGCTTAACTGCAGGGAATAGCAATCAGCCCCAGCATTTT
>TRBV9|TRBJ1-4|NA|NA
CASSVAGGWEKLFF
TGTGCCAGCAGCGTAGCTGGGGGTTGGGAAAAACTGTTTTTT
>TRBV12-3/TRBV12-4|TRBJ1-6|NA|NA
CASNDGGSPLHF
TGTGCCAGCAACGACGGAGGTTCACCCCTCCACTTT
>TRBV5-1|TRBJ1-1|once|NA
CASSYNSGAEAFF
TGCGCCAGCAGCTATAACTCCGGGGCTGAAGCTTTCTTT
>TRBV19|TRBJ2-7|NA|TRBD2
CASSMTSGGFYEQYF
TGTGCCAGTAGTATGACTAGCGGGGGTTTCTACGAGCAGTACTTC
>TRBV6-5|TRBJ2-7|NA|NA
CASSYRPRPTYEQYF
TGTGCCAGCAGTTATCGTCCAAGGCCCACCTACGAGCAGTACTTC
>TRBV7-2|TRBJ1-1|NA|TRBD1
CASSYRGGEGTEAFF
TGTGCCAGCAGCTACAGAGGGGGCGAAGGCACTGAAGCTTTCTTT
>TRBV19|TRBJ1-6|NA|NA
CASSDRRGSPLHF
TGTGCCAGTAGTGATCGGAGGGGATCACCCCTCCACTTT
>TRBV11-2|TRBJ1-1|few|NA
CASRPYFPSQAFF
TGTGCCAGCAGGCCATACTTTCCGTCGCAAGCTTTCTTT
>TRBV4-1|TRBJ1-6|once|NA
CASSQEIGLWDNSPLHF
TGCGCCAGCAGCCAAGAGATAGGGTTGTGGGATAATTCACCCCTCCACTTT
>TRBV30|TRBJ1-2|NA|NA
CAWTPQGSYGYTF
TGTGCCTGGACCCCGCAGGGGAGCTATGGCTACACCTTC
>TRBV7-9|TRBJ2-2|NA|TRBD2
CASSKSLRERGELFF
TGTGCCAGCAGCAAATCTCTGCGGGAGCGAGGGGAGCTGTTTTTT
>TRBV27|TRBJ2-3|NA|TRBD2
CASSSGLVTDTQYF
TGTGCCAGCAGTTCGGGACTAGTTACAGATACGCAGTATTTT
>TRBV6-4|TRBJ2-3|NA|NA
CASSDSFGGGGTDTQYF
TGTGCCAGCAGTGACTCCTTCGGGGGAGGCGGGACAGATACGCAGTATTTT
>TRBV27|TRBJ2-1|NA|NA
CASSLVQYNEQFF
TGTGCCAGCAGTTTGGTCCAGTACAATGAGCAGTTCTTC